This T cell receptor beta chain is drawn from a study of metastatic and nonmetastatic thyroid tumors. Study in general: A comparison of repertoires was made across blood and tumor or nodule tissue from malignant and benign thyroid patients.

The sample holds many counts of this clone. Its antigen is not known. Study findings and constraints: Within blood and tumor, benign nodules reportedly had significantly lower TCR beta diversity than malignant thyroid tumors did.

Germline V gene sequence: CDR1 SGHRS, CDR2 YFSETQ. The CDR3 covers 14 residues. V lost 4 bases and J lost 6; bases outside the gene matches: 9. Among the patients, none had received any treatment before thyroid surgery. As handled by the study authors: Building a distant-metastasis classifier for papillary thyroid cancer drew on CDR3 differences across clinicopathological groups. TCRdb reanalyzed the PCR reads with MiXCR. TCRdb's processing, not the study's, gives the V and J calls here. This table holds 30,000 to 35,000 clones, 20% to 25% found once. Sample: tumor tissue. This clonotype was sampled from a male donor with papillary thyroid cancer or a benign thyroid nodule (not recorded which). Some clones in this sample may be carry-over from other donors' samples. V usage is TRBV5-1 and J usage is TRBJ1-2, with 7 bases lining up with TRBD1. CDR3 DNA sequence: TGCGCCAGCAGCATATCAGACAGGGAAGATGGCTACACCTTC. Protein sequence: CASSISDREDGYTF.